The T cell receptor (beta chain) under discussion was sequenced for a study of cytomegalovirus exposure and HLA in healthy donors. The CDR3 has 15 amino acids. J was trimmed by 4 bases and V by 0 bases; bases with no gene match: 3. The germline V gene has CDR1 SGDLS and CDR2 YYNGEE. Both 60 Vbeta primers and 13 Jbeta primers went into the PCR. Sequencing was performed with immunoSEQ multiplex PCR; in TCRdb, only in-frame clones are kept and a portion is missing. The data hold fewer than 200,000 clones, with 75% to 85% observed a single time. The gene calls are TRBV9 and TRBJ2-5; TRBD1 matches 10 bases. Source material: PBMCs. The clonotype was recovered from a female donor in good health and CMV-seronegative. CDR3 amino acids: CASSVGQGAPETQYF. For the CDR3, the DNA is TGTGCCAGCAGCGTAGGACAGGGGGCCCCAGAGACCCAGTACTTC.